The 16 T cell receptor beta chains below were found in one sample sequenced in a study of human T cells and chemical hapten exposure. Time point indicated: patch test 1, 2 weeks after DPC sensitization. Treatment specified: therapeutic diphenylcyclopropenone sensitization with weekly scalp DPC. TCRdb itself ran the RACE reads through MiXCR, one entry per CDR3 protein. The table has 95,000 to 100,000 distinct CDR3 sequences, around 12% seen once. Sequences were derived from whole blood, sampled in connection with sensitization to the hapten diphenylcyclopropenone (DPC). These receptors all come from a middle-aged woman with alopecia areata. Some clones in this sample may be carry-over from other donors' samples.

The sample holds a few counts of this clonotype. The chain recombines TRBV7-8 with TRBJ2-3, with D uncertain. The CDR3 has 13 residues. Germline V lookup: CDR1 SGHVS, CDR2 FQNEAQ. Trimming took 0 bases from V and 3 from J, leaving 4 bases between them. CDR3 in DNA: TGTGCCAGCAGCTTAGCGGTTACAGATACGCAGTATTTT. Translating gives CASSLAVTDTQYF.

This clonotype was counted only a few times. The gene calls are TRBV18 and TRBJ2-4; 7 nucleotides line up with TRBD1. Germline V gene sequence: CDR1 KGHSH, CDR2 LQKENI. The CDR3 has 14 amino acids. The trim removed 0 bases at V and 5 bases at J, leaving 1 base unmatched. This CDR3 is CASSPPGGQNIQYF. In DNA, the CDR3 is TGTGCCAGCTCACCACCAGGGGGCCAAAACATTCAGTACTTC.

This clonotype occurred many times. The rearrangement joins TRBV30 to TRBJ1-2, with 7 bases aligning to TRBD1. The CDR3 has 14 residues. Trimming removed 3 bases from V and 4 bases from J; junction bases left unmatched: 8. Germline V gives CDR1 GTSNPN, CDR2 SVGIG (reference sequence). For the CDR3, the DNA is TGTGCCTGGAGCCGGGACAGAGTCACCTATGGCTACACCTTC. Its translation is CAWSRDRVTYGYTF.

The J gene is TRBJ2-1, the V gene TRBV29-1; TRBD2 aligns across 11 bases. Trimming took 2 bases from V and 8 from J; bases not matched to a gene: 8. CDR1 is SQVTM, CDR2 ANQGSEA, per germline. The CDR3 loop spans 15 amino acids. The CDR3, as DNA: TGCAGCGTTGAATCGACTAGCGGGACTATCGATGAGCAGTTCTTC. It codes for CSVESTSGTIDEQFF.

The sample holds a few counts of this clonotype. The V call is TRBV18, the J call TRBJ2-7; 7 bases agree with TRBD1. The V gene end was trimmed by 2 bases and the J gene end by 1 base; junction bases not matched to a gene: 2. CDR3 length equals 14 residues. Germline V CDR1 and CDR2: KGHSH, LQKENI. The chain's CDR3 is CASSPKQGSYEQYF. The CDR3 coding sequence is TGTGCCAGCTCACCAAAACAGGGGTCCTACGAGCAGTACTTC.

V is TRBV28 and J is TRBJ1-4; D perhaps matches TRBD1 (6 bases). Germline V lookup: CDR1 MDHEN, CDR2 SYDVKM. V lost 6 bases to trimming and J lost 4 bases, with 15 bases between them. CDR3 length: 15 residues. The CDR3, as DNA: TGTGCCAGCAGAAACACAGGGATCGTTAATGAAAAACTGTTTTTT. Translation gives CASRNTGIVNEKLFF. Full variable domain (rest looked up from reference TRBV28 and TRBJ1-4): DVKVTQSSRYLVKRTGEKVFLECVQDMDHENMFWYRQDPGLGLRLIYFSYDVKMKEKGDIPEGYSVSREKKERFSLILESASTNQTSMYLCASRNTGIVNEKLFFGSGTQLSVL.

This clonotype was seen a handful of times. The chain is built from TRBV24-1 and TRBJ1-1, with D possibly TRBD1 on 6 matching bases. The CDR3 is 13 amino acids. V was trimmed by 4 bases and J by 9 bases, leaving 14 bases between them. From germline, CDR1 is KGHDR and CDR2 SFDVKD. DNA for the CDR3: TGTGCCACCAGTGAGCTAACAACAGGGCAAGCTTTCTTT. Translated, it gives CATSELTTGQAFF.

This clonotype has just a few counts. The chain is built from TRBV12-3 or TRBV12-4 and TRBJ2-7; D ambiguous. V shed 2 bases and J shed 1 base, with 9 bases lying between them. The CDR3 covers 14 residues. CDR3: CASSLYPDSYEQYF. DNA for the CDR3: TGTGCCAGCAGTTTATACCCAGATTCCTACGAGCAGTACTTC.

This clonotype appeared a few times. The V call is TRBV4-3, the J call TRBJ2-7, with 8 positions matching TRBD2. The germline gives CDR1 LGHNA, CDR2 YSLEER. The J segment lost 0 bases and the V segment lost 1 base, leaving 8 bases of the junction unmatched. This CDR3 region has 17 residues. In nucleotides, the CDR3 is TGCGCCAGCAGCCAAGTATACGGGAGCGGGAGCTCCTACGAGCAGTACTTC. This sequence encodes CASSQVYGSGSSYEQYF.

This chain links TRBV7-2 with TRBJ1-3; D is undetermined. This CDR3 is 12 amino acids long. Trimming cost V 1 base and J 6 bases, with 4 bases left between them. Germline CDR1 is SGHTA and CDR2 is FQGNSA. The CDR3 DNA follows: TGTGCCAGCAGCTTAGTTGCAAACACCATATATTTT. Translating it yields CASSLVANTIYF.

The chain combines TRBV3-1 with TRBJ2-1; perhaps TRBD1 as D (5 bases). The length of the CDR3 is 16 residues. Germline CDR1 reads LGHDT; CDR2 reads YNNKEL (reference sequence). The V gene lost 4 bases and the J gene lost 5 bases, with 18 bases spanning the gap. The CDR3 spells CASSLTVSYLNNEQFF. CDR3 nucleotide sequence: TGTGCCAGCAGCCTGACAGTAAGCTACTTAAACAATGAGCAGTTCTTC.

The chain joins TRBV7-9 to TRBJ2-7; the D is unclear. This CDR3 is 14 amino acids long. The germline CDR1 and CDR2 sequences are SEHNR and FQNEAQ (reference sequence). V lost 1 base and J 2 bases, leaving 9 bases between the germline ends. The CDR3 sequence is CASSLVGQTYEQYF. The CDR3 DNA reads TGTGCCAGCAGCTTAGTCGGGCAGACCTACGAGCAGTACTTC.

This clonotype was recorded a few times. This chain's CDR3 is CASSSPNGLSYEQYF. CDR3 DNA sequence: TGTGCCAGCAGTTCCCCGAACGGGCTCTCCTACGAGCAGTACTTC. The chain employs TRBV28 and TRBJ2-7, with D uncertain. Germline CDR1 is MDHEN and CDR2 is SYDVKM. The CDR3 has 15 residues. The V end was cut by 4 bases, the J end by 0 bases, with 13 bases between.

The V and J genes are TRBV2 and TRBJ2-5; unclear D gene. CDR3 length: 15 amino acids. Between the trimmed V and J ends, which lost 3 bases and 9 bases, there was a span of 20 bases. Germline CDR1 and CDR2: SNHLY and FYNNEI. CDR3 sequence: CASSDSKAALAAQYF. The DNA for the CDR3 is TGTGCCAGCAGTGATAGTAAGGCCGCTCTCGCGGCCCAGTACTTC.

V is TRBV28 and J is TRBJ1-1, with 10 nucleotides matching TRBD1. CDR1 and CDR2 from the germline V gene are MDHEN and SYDVKM. The CDR3 length is 13 residues. V shed 8 bases and J 11 bases; nucleotides not matched to a gene: 11. CDR3 in amino acids: CASRPGQGFLAFF. The CDR3, as DNA: TGTGCCAGCCGACCGGGACAGGGGTTTTTGGCTTTCTTT.

The table lists this clonotype with many counts. CDR3: CSARVPSPLNGYTF. The CDR3 bases are TGCAGTGCTAGGGTGCCGTCCCCACTGAATGGCTACACCTTC. The chain employs TRBV20-1 and TRBJ1-2; D remains ambiguous. V lost 3 bases, J lost 6 bases, and 17 bases lay in between. The CDR3 is 14 residues long. In germline, CDR1 is DFQATT, CDR2 SNEGSKA (reference sequence).